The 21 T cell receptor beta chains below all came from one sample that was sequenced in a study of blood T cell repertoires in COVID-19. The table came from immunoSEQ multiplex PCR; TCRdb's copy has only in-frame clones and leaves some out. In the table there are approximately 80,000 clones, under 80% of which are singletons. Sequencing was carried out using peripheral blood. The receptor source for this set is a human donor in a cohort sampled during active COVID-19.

CDR3 in amino acids: CASWRTGQETQYF. The DNA of the CDR3 is TGTGCCAGCTGGAGGACAGGCCAAGAGACCCAGTACTTC. The J gene is TRBJ2-5, the V gene TRBV27; 7 bases fit TRBD1. The trim removed 8 bases at V and 1 base at J, leaving 4 bases unmatched. The germline V gene encodes CDR1 MNHEY and CDR2 SMNVEV (reference sequence). The CDR3 consists of 13 residues.

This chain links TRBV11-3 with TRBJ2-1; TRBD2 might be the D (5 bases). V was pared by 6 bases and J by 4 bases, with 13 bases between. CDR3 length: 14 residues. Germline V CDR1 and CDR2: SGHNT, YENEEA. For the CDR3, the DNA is TGTGCCAGCAGATCTCCGGGATTATACAATGAGCAGTTCTTC. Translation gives CASRSPGLYNEQFF.

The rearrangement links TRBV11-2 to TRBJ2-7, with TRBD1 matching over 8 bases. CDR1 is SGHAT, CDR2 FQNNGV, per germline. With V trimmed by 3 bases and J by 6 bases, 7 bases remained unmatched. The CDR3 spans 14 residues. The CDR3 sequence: CASSFDRGVLEQYF. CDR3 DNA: TGTGCCAGCAGCTTCGACAGGGGAGTCCTCGAGCAGTACTTC.

CDR3 region: CASSQSVATEAFF. Written as DNA, the CDR3 is TGTGCCAGCAGCCAATCGGTGGCCACTGAAGCTTTCTTT. The chain couples TRBV16 to TRBJ1-1; D gene uncertain. Germline CDR1 and CDR2: KGHSY and FQNENV. This CDR3 has 13 amino acids. The V end lost 0 bases, the J end lost 4 bases, and 6 bases lay between the germline ends.

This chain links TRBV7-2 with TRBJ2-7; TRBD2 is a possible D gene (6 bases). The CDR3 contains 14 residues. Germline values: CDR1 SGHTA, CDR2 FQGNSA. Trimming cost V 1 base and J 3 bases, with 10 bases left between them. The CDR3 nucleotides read TGTGCCAGCAGCTTAGAGGCGGGGAACTACGAGCAGTACTTC. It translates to CASSLEAGNYEQYF.

CDR3 sequence reads: CASSPLSGSNQPQHF. The CDR3, as DNA: TGTGCCAGCTCACCATTGTCAGGGAGCAATCAGCCCCAGCATTTT. The V gene is TRBV18, the J gene TRBJ1-5; possibly TRBD1 for D (5 bases). The CDR3 is 15 amino acids. Trimming took off 2 bases at V and 1 base at J, with 9 bases between the two ends. Germline loops: CDR1 KGHSH, CDR2 LQKENI.

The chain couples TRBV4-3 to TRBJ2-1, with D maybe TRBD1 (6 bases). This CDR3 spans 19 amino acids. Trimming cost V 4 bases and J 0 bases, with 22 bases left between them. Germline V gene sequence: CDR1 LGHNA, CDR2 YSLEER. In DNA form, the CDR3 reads TGCGCCAGCAGCCGAGGGGGAGACGGCGGGCTTCGCTCCTACAATGAGCAGTTCTTC. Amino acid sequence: CASSRGGDGGLRSYNEQFF.

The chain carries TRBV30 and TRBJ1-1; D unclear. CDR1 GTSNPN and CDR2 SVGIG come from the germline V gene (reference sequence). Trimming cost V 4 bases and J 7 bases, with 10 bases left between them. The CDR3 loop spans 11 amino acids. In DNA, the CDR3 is TGTGCCTGGAAGTCACCGGGTGAAGCTTTCTTT. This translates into CAWKSPGEAFF.

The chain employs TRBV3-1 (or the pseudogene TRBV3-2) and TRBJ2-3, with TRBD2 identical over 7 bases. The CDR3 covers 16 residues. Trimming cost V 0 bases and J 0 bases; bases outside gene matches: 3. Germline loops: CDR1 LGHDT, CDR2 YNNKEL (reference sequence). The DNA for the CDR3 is TGTGCCAGCAGCCAAGATGGGAGGGGAAGCACAGATACGCAGTATTTT. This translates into CASSQDGRGSTDTQYF.

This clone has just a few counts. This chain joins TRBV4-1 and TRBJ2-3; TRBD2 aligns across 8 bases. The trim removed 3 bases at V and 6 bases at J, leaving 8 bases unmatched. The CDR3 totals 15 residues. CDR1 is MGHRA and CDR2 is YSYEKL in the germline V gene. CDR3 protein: CASSHLERELDTQYF. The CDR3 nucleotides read TGCGCCAGCAGCCACCTGGAGCGGGAGCTGGATACGCAGTATTTT.

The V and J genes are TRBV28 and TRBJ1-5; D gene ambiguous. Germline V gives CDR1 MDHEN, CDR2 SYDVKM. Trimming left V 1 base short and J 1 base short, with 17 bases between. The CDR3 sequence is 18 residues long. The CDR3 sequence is CASSLFYQGSGSNQPQHF. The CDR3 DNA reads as TGTGCCAGCAGTTTATTTTATCAAGGGAGCGGGAGCAATCAGCCCCAGCATTTT.

CDR3 coding DNA: TGTGCCAGCTCTGGGGGAGGCGCAGATACGCAGTATTTT. It is translated as CASSGGGADTQYF. This sequence joins TRBV18 and TRBJ2-3; D may be TRBD2 (6 bases). With 6 bases removed from V and 4 bases from J, the gap between germline ends came to 11 bases. Looked up from germline, CDR1 is KGHSH and CDR2 is LQKENI. This CDR3 comprises 13 residues.

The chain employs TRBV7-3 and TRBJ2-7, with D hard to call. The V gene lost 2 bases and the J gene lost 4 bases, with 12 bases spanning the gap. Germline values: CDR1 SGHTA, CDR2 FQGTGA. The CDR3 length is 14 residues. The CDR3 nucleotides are TGTGCCAGCAGCTTAGGCCCTCCGATTTACGAGCAGTACTTC. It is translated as CASSLGPPIYEQYF.

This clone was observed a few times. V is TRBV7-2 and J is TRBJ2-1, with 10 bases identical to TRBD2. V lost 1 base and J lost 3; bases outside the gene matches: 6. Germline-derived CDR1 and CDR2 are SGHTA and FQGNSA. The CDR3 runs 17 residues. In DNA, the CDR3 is TGTGCCAGCAGCTTAGTAGCGGTAGCGGGGGGCTACAATGAGCAGTTCTTC. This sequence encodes CASSLVAVAGGYNEQFF.

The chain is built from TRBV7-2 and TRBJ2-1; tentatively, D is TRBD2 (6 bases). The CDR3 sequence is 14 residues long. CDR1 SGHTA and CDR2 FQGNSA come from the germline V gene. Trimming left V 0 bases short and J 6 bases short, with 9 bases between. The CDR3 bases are TGTGCCAGCAGCTTAGCCCCTAGCGTCAATGAGCAGTTCTTC. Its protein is CASSLAPSVNEQFF.

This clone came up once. The chain's CDR3 is CASSLNLAKNIQYF. The CDR3 nucleotides are TGTGCCAGCAGCTTAAATCTAGCCAAAAACATTCAGTACTTC. The V and J genes are TRBV5-8 and TRBJ2-4, with D unresolved. The V gene's germline CDR1 is SGHTS and CDR2 YDEGEE. CDR3 length: 14 amino acids. V lost 2 bases and J lost 0, with 6 bases in between.

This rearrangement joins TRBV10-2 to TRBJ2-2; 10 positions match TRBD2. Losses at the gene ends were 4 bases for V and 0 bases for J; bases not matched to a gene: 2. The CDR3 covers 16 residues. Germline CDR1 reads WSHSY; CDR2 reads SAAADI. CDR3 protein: CASSVLAGANTGELFF. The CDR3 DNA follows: TGCGCCAGCAGTGTTCTAGCGGGGGCGAACACCGGGGAGCTGTTTTTT.

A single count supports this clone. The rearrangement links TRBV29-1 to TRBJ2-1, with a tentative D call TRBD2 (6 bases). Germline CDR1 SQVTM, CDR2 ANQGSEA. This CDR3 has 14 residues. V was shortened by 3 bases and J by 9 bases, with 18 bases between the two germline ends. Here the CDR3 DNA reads TGCAGCGTTGAGGCTAGCGATTTTTGGTTTGAGCAGTTCTTC. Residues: CSVEASDFWFEQFF.

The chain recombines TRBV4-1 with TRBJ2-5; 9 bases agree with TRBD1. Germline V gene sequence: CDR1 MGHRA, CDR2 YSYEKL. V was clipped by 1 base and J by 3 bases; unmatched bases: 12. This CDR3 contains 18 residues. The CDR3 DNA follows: TGCGCCAGCAGCCAAGGGGTTTTACCCGGGACAGGGAAAGAGACCCAGTACTTC. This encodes CASSQGVLPGTGKETQYF.

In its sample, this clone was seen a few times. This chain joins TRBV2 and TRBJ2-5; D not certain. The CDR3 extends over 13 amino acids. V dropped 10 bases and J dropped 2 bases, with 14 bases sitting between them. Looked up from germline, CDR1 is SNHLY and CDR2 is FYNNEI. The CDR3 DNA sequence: TGTGCCATTCAGGCCGTTTTACAAGAGACCCAGTACTTC. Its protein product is CAIQAVLQETQYF.

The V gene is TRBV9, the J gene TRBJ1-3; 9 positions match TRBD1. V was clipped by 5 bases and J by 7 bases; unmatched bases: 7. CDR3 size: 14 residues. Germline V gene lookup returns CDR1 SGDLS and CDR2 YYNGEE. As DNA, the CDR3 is TGTGCCAGCAGTGAGGGACAGGGAGGGAACACCATATATTTT. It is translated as CASSEGQGGNTIYF.